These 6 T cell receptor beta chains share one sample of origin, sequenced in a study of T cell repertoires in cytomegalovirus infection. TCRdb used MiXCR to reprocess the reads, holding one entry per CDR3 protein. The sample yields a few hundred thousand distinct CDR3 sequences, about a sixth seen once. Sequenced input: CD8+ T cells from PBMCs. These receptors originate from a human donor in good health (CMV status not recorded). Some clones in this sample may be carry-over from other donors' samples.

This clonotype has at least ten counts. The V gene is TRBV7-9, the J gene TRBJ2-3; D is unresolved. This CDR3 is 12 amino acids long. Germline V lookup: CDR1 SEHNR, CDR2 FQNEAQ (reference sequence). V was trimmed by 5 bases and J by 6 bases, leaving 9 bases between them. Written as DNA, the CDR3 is TGTGCCAGCAGCCCTCCCCCGGATACGCAGTATTTT. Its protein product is CASSPPPDTQYF.

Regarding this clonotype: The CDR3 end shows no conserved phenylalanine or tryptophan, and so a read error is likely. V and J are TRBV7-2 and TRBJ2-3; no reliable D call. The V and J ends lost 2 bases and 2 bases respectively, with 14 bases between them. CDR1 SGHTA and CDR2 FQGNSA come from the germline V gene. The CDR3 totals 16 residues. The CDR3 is CASSLFQPAPTDTQYS. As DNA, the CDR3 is TGTGCCAGCAGCTTATTCCAGCCGGCTCCCACAGATACGCAGTATTCT.

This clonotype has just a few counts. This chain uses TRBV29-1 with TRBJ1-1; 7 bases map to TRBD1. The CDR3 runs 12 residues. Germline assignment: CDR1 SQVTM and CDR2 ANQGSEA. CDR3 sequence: CSGEGADTEAFF. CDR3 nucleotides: TGCAGTGGGGAGGGGGCAGATACTGAAGCTTTCTTT.

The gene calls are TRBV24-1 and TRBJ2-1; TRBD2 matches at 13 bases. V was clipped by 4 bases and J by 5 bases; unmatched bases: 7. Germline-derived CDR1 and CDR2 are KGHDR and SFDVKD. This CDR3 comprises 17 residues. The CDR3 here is CATSEAGLAGHHNEQFF. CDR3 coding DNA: TGTGCCACCAGTGAGGCGGGACTAGCGGGGCATCACAATGAGCAGTTCTTC.

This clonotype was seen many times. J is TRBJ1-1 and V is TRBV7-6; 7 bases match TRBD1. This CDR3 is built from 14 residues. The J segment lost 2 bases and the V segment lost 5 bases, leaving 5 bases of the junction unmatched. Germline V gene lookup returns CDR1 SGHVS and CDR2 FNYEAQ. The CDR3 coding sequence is TGTGCCAGCAGCGGCAGGGGGGGCAACACTGAAGCTTTCTTT. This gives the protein CASSGRGGNTEAFF.

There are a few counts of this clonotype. CDR3: CASSSNPDSGEYNEQFF. CDR3 DNA: TGTGCCAGCAGCTCCAACCCGGATAGCGGGGAGTACAATGAGCAGTTCTTC. V is TRBV9 and J is TRBJ2-1; TRBD2 agrees at 8 bases. The CDR3 consists of 17 residues. V trimming: 4 bases; J trimming: 4 bases; junction bases outside the gene matches: 13. Germline CDR1 reads SGDLS; CDR2 reads YYNGEE.